Each of the 2 T cell receptor beta chains below was sequenced from the same sample in a study of human T cells and chemical hapten exposure. One entry per CDR3 protein results from TCRdb running MiXCR on the RACE reads. The sample has fewer than 60,000 distinct CDR3 sequences, around 10% seen once; the top ten hold roughly 4.3%. Time point defined: pre-sensitization, week 0. Described treatment: therapeutic diphenylcyclopropenone sensitization with weekly scalp DPC. The sequences come from whole blood, collected in connection with sensitization to the hapten diphenylcyclopropenone (DPC). These receptors came from a woman in her thirties or forties with alopecia areata. Some clones in this sample may be carry-over from other donors' samples.

The V and J genes are TRBV15 and TRBJ1-3, with no clear D. Trimming removed 0 bases at V and 0 bases at J, with 9 bases between. The CDR3 is 16 residues long. Per the germline V gene, CDR1 is LNHNV and CDR2 is YYDKDF (reference sequence). The CDR3 protein is CATSRDRRISGNTIYF. The CDR3 nucleotides are TGTGCCACCAGCAGAGATAGAAGGATCTCTGGAAACACCATATATTTT.

The chain recombines TRBV29-1 with TRBJ2-7; the D gene could be TRBD1 or TRBD2 (5 bases each). Germline loops: CDR1 SQVTM, CDR2 ANQGSEA. The CDR3 consists of 12 residues. Trimming removed 4 bases from V and 7 bases from J, with 14 bases in between. CDR3 coding DNA: TGCAGCGTTGCGTCAGGGACCGTTGAGCAGTACTTC. This encodes CSVASGTVEQYF.